This T cell receptor beta chain was recorded in a study of beta chain features in type 1 diabetes. Sorted populations were all over 95% pure. With 4 bases removed from V and 2 bases from J, the gap between germline ends came to 6 bases. CDR3 size: 12 residues. Germline CDR1 reads SEHNR; CDR2 reads FQNEAQ (reference sequence). General observations from the study: Across all four CD4+ subsets, people with type 1 diabetes showed modestly shorter TCRB CDR3s.

Remarks on this clone: Its target is not known.

Sequenced material consisted of expressed TCRB transcripts (all of the isolated RNA was reverse transcribed). Here immunoSEQ multiplex PCR was the method, and the copy in TCRdb shows in-frame clones only, minus some. This sample yields hundreds of thousands of clones, of which around 15% are seen a single time; approximately 0.039% belongs to the top ten. The TCR was taken from a man aged 18 to 30 with type 1 diabetes. This chain uses TRBV7-9 with TRBJ2-7; D is unresolved. Sequencing was carried out using naive CD4+ T cells from blood. The CDR3 nucleotides are TGTGCCAGCAGCTCCATAACCTACGAGCAGTACTTC. This codes for CASSSITYEQYF. The full variable domain, completed using reference TRBV7-9 and TRBJ2-7, is DTGVSQNPRHKITKRGQNVTFRCDPISEHNRLYWYRQTLGQGPEFLTYFQNEAQLEKSRLLSDRFSAERPKGSFSTLEIQRTEQGDSAMYLCASSSITYEQYFGPGTRLTVT.